These 14 T cell receptor beta chains originate from one sample sequenced in a study of beta chain features in type 1 diabetes. Broader study findings: For Type 1 diabetes patients, all four CD4+ subsets carried TCRB CDR3s that were moderately but significantly shorter.

What these receptors recognize is not known. Every bit of the isolated RNA underwent reverse transcription, so sequencing read expressed TCRB transcripts. The method was immunoSEQ multiplex PCR; TCRdb's version includes in-frame clones alone and lacks a portion of them. The sample lists hundreds of thousands of clones; approximately 11% were seen once. The specimen sequenced was naive CD4+ T cells from blood. The source of these receptors is a man younger than 40 with type 1 diabetes.

V is TRBV4-1 and J is TRBJ2-5; 7 positions match TRBD2. CDR3 length: 15 amino acids. Trimming at V came to 1 base and at J to 4 bases, leaving 6 bases not matched to a gene. The V gene's germline CDR1 is MGHRA and CDR2 YSYEKL. The CDR3 loop is CASSQAPGGLETQYF. In DNA, the CDR3 is TGCGCCAGCAGCCAAGCCCCGGGGGGTCTAGAGACCCAGTACTTC.

This clone appeared a few times. The V gene is TRBV13, the J gene TRBJ2-1, with D hard to call. Trimming removed 5 bases from V and 3 bases from J, with 5 bases in between. From germline, CDR1 is PRHDT and CDR2 FYEKMQ (reference sequence). The CDR3 is 12 amino acids. Written as DNA, the CDR3 is TGTGCCAGCAGCCTCCTCTACAATGAGCAGTTCTTC. Translation: CASSLLYNEQFF.

This clone came up a few times. The rearrangement links TRBV29-1 to TRBJ2-4; a possible D gene is TRBD2 (5 bases). The CDR3 runs 13 residues. V lost 7 bases and J 3 bases, leaving 13 bases between the germline ends. Germline CDR1 SQVTM, CDR2 ANQGSEA. CDR3 nucleotide sequence: TGCAGCGCCGACGGGGTTGGCAAAAACATTCAGTACTTC. Translated, it gives CSADGVGKNIQYF.

This clone was picked up a small number of times. The chain links TRBV9 to TRBJ2-3; D possibly corresponds to TRBD2 (6 bases). V shed 4 bases and J shed 3 bases, with 18 bases lying between them. The CDR3 has 16 residues. Germline CDR1 and CDR2: SGDLS and YYNGEE. CDR3 loop: CASSLSGTYSTDTQYF. CDR3 nucleotide sequence: TGTGCCAGCAGCCTATCCGGGACTTACAGTACAGATACGCAGTATTTT.

In its sample, this clone was seen a few times. The chain joins TRBV7-9 to TRBJ1-6, with D tentatively TRBD1 (6 bases). The germline CDR1 and CDR2 sequences are SEHNR and FQNEAQ (reference sequence). There are 12 residues in the CDR3. With 3 bases removed from V and 10 bases from J, the gap between germline ends came to 7 bases. This chain's CDR3 is CASSFRGSPLHF. The CDR3 nucleotides read TGTGCCAGCAGCTTTAGGGGGTCACCCCTCCACTTT.

The table lists this clone with a few counts. V and J are TRBV18 and TRBJ2-7, with TRBD1 matching 10 bases. The V gene end was trimmed by 3 bases and the J gene end by 0 bases; junction bases not matched to a gene: 5. The CDR3 has 16 amino acids. Looked up from germline, CDR1 is KGHSH and CDR2 is LQKENI. The CDR3 region has the DNA TGTGCCAGCTCACCTTGGACAGGGGGGATCTCCTACGAGCAGTACTTC. Amino acid sequence: CASSPWTGGISYEQYF.

This clone was observed a handful of times. V usage is TRBV6-5 and J usage is TRBJ2-3; 7 bases fit TRBD1. Germline V lookup: CDR1 MNHEY, CDR2 SVGAGI. The CDR3 loop spans 15 amino acids. Trimming at V came to 2 bases and at J to 0 bases, leaving 2 bases not matched to a gene. The CDR3 DNA sequence: TGTGCCAGCAGTTACGGGACAGCGAGCACAGATACGCAGTATTTT. This sequence encodes CASSYGTASTDTQYF.

The chain is built from TRBV4-1 and TRBJ1-4, with D perhaps matching TRBD1 (6 bases). CDR1 is MGHRA and CDR2 is YSYEKL in the germline V gene. This CDR3 comprises 16 residues. The V and J ends lost 5 bases and 0 bases respectively, with 13 bases between them. Here the CDR3 DNA reads TGCGCCAGCAGCAGGGGGAACCCTGCAACTAATGAAAAACTGTTTTTT. It is translated as CASSRGNPATNEKLFF.

This clone was seen a handful of times. J is TRBJ2-1 and V is TRBV30, with TRBD1 matching over 9 bases. Germline V gives CDR1 GTSNPN, CDR2 SVGIG (reference sequence). The CDR3 is made up of 15 amino acids. V trimming: 1 base; J trimming: 9 bases; junction bases outside the gene matches: 10. The CDR3 bases are TGTGCCTGGAGTGACCCCGGGACAGGGATGAGTGAGCAGTTCTTC. It codes for CAWSDPGTGMSEQFF.

Turning to this clone: Germline and junction disagree at one end, which may indicate a read error. The chain recombines TRBV19 with TRBJ1-4; 12 positions agree with TRBD1. The CDR3 totals 12 residues. Germline V lookup: CDR1 LNHDA, CDR2 SQIVND (reference sequence). CDR3 coding DNA: TGTGCCAGCCCCCGGGACAGGGGGCTCGCTCCTTTT. It specifies CASPRDRGLAPF.

Only a few counts were recorded for this clone. The V call is TRBV2, the J call TRBJ2-7; D gene ambiguous. There are 10 residues in the CDR3. The V end was cut by 7 bases, the J end by 3 bases, with 4 bases between. CDR1 and CDR2 (germline): SNHLY, FYNNEI. For the CDR3, the DNA is TGTGCCAGCACAATCTACGAGCAGTACTTC. Protein product: CASTIYEQYF. Supplemented by reference TRBV2 and TRBJ2-7, the full variable domain reads EPEVTQTPSHQVTQMGQEVILRCVPISNHLYFYWYRQILGQKVEFLVSFYNNEISEKSEIFDDQFSVERPDGSNFTLKIRSTKLEDSAMYFCASTIYEQYFGPGTRLTVT.

In its sample, this clone was seen a few times. This chain joins TRBV11-2 and TRBJ1-1; 7 bases line up with TRBD1. The ends lost 1 base at V and 3 bases at J; junction bases unmatched: 5. CDR3 size: 15 residues. From germline, CDR1 is SGHAT and CDR2 FQNNGV. The CDR3: CASSLAAGGDTEAFF. CDR3 DNA sequence: TGTGCCAGCAGCTTAGCGGCAGGGGGTGACACTGAAGCTTTCTTT.

This clone was recorded a few times. The chain employs TRBV11-2 and TRBJ2-6, with 10 bases identical to TRBD1. V lost 4 bases and J lost 0; bases outside the gene matches: 9. The CDR3 is made up of 19 amino acids. Germline V gene sequence: CDR1 SGHAT, CDR2 FQNNGV. Here the CDR3 reads CASSSRDRGSLSGANVLTF. CDR3 in DNA: TGTGCCAGCAGCTCCCGGGACAGGGGAAGCCTCTCTGGGGCCAACGTCCTGACTTTC.

V gene TRBV5-1 combines with J gene TRBJ1-1, with 7 nucleotides matching TRBD1. The CDR3 covers 15 residues. V shed 0 bases and J 2 bases; nucleotides not matched to a gene: 4. Germline V gene data show CDR1 as SGHRS and CDR2 as YFSETQ. The CDR3 coding sequence is TGCGCCAGCAGCTTGGAGGGGGCGTCTAACACTGAAGCTTTCTTT. Its translation is CASSLEGASNTEAFF.